This T cell receptor beta chain was identified during a study of Ad26.COV2.S vaccination and SARS-CoV-2 variants. Repertoires were generated with immunoSEQ multiplex PCR, while TCRdb's copy carries only in-frame clones and drops some. Of around 420,000 clones in the sample, 88% were seen once. Treatment meaning: roughly 18 received Ad26.COV2.S at low or high dose, single or two shots; about 5 received placebo; per-sample allocation not given. Vaccine and placebo recipients were sampled on day 63 after the first injection. Trimming took 0 bases from V and 7 from J, leaving 10 bases between them. CDR3 length equals 14 residues. Germline CDR1 is SGHNT and CDR2 is YYREEE (reference sequence).

The receptor was isolated from a person between 18 and 60 years old who received the Ad26.COV2.S COVID-19 vaccine or a placebo. Sequenced material: peripheral blood, taken in a trial of Ad26.COV2.S vaccine versus placebo. The V and J genes are TRBV5-4 and TRBJ2-2; the D gene is possibly TRBD1 (5 bases). The CDR3 sequence is CASSLVGHGGELFF. DNA for the CDR3: TGTGCCAGCAGCTTGGTGGGGCATGGCGGGGAGCTGTTTTTT.